Shown below are 5 T cell receptor beta chains from a single sample sequenced in a study of blood T cell repertoires in COVID-19. Profiling relied on immunoSEQ multiplex PCR, and the TCRdb table lists in-frame clones only, not all of them. This table holds 60,000 to 70,000 clones, over 80% found once. Sequences were obtained from peripheral blood. The source is a human donor in a cohort sampled during active COVID-19.

The chain combines TRBV7-2 with TRBJ2-6; tentative D call: TRBD2 (6 bases). The CDR3 has 16 amino acids. Germline V gives CDR1 SGHTA, CDR2 FQGNSA. The V end lost 3 bases, the J end lost 2 bases, and 11 bases lay between the germline ends. CDR3 region: CASSLIWGAGANVLTF. The CDR3 DNA follows: TGTGCCAGCAGCTTGATATGGGGGGCTGGGGCCAACGTCCTGACTTTC.

This chain connects TRBV5-1 to TRBJ1-5; 8 nucleotides line up with TRBD1. CDR1 is SGHRS, CDR2 YFSETQ, per germline. This CDR3 comprises 15 residues. V dropped 0 bases and J dropped 6; count of bases not matched to a gene: 5. The CDR3 nucleotides read TGCGCCAGCAGCTTGGGACAGGGGTTCGGTCAGCCCCAGCATTTT. It yields the protein CASSLGQGFGQPQHF.

The chain carries TRBV29-1 and TRBJ1-3; D uncertain. V lost 7 bases to trimming and J lost 4 bases, with 20 bases between them. CDR1 and CDR2 (germline): SQVTM, ANQGSEA. The CDR3 sequence is 15 residues long. The CDR3: CSAVRSAFWGNTIYF. CDR3 bases: TGCAGCGCTGTACGATCCGCGTTCTGGGGAAACACCATATATTTT.

The chain couples TRBV3-1 (or the pseudogene TRBV3-2) to TRBJ1-1, with 7 bases matching TRBD1. The junction had 5 bases not matched to a gene; V was cut back by 2 bases and J by 2 bases. CDR1 is LGHDT, CDR2 YNNKEL, per germline (reference sequence). This CDR3 is 15 amino acids long. The CDR3 nucleotides are TGTGCCAGCAGCCAATCCAACAGGGGAAACACTGAAGCTTTCTTT. As protein: CASSQSNRGNTEAFF.

This clone was counted a single time. The junction differs from germline at one of its ends, possibly a read error. The chain joins TRBV7-9 to TRBJ2-1; D remains ambiguous. The length of the CDR3 is 12 residues. The germline CDR1 and CDR2 sequences are SEHNR and FQNEAQ (reference sequence). This CDR3 reads CASRLGGHEQFF. The DNA of the CDR3 is TGTGCCAGCAGGTTAGGTGGCCATGAGCAGTTCTTC.